These T cell receptor beta chains were read from a single sample in a study of vaccination and CD4 T cells after COVID-19. TCRdb reprocessed the PCR reads with MiXCR, giving one entry per CDR3 protein. The sample shows about 18,000 distinct CDR3 sequences, around 45% of them seen only once. Antigens for these TCRs are unknown. The sequenced sample was CD4+ T cells from blood, cultured in vitro, obtained after SARS-CoV-2 vaccination. The receptor source for this set is a human donor who had recovered from COVID-19. CDR3s include the opening cysteine and the closing phenylalanine or tryptophan. Fields, in order: D gene, V gene, clone size, J gene, CDR3 protein, CDR3 DNA. D genes are given only for firm matches. The size entry is marked missing in some rows and otherwise reads once, few, many or a size class.

D gene: TRBD2
V gene: TRBV18
clone size: -
J gene: TRBJ2-5
CDR3 protein: CASSRGASGDQETQYF
CDR3 DNA: TGTGCCAGCTCACGAGGGGCTAGCGGGGACCAAGAGACCCAGTACTTC

D gene: TRBD2
V gene: TRBV7-2
clone size: -
J gene: TRBJ2-3
CDR3 protein: CASSLSIAGTDTQYF
CDR3 DNA: TGTGCCAGCAGCTTATCGATAGCGGGTACAGATACGCAGTATTTT

D gene: -
V gene: TRBV10-1
clone size: -
J gene: TRBJ2-2
CDR3 protein: CASSESVGQINTGELFF
CDR3 DNA: TGCGCCAGCAGTGAGTCGGTGGGTCAGATAAACACCGGGGAGCTGTTTTTT

D gene: -
V gene: TRBV19
clone size: few
J gene: TRBJ1-5
CDR3 protein: CASRTSGTAGAQHF
CDR3 DNA: TGTGCCAGTAGGACCTCAGGGACGGCAGGGGCCCAGCATTTT

D gene: -
V gene: TRBV5-4
clone size: -
J gene: TRBJ1-1
CDR3 protein: CASSLSQGYTEAFF
CDR3 DNA: TGTGCCAGCAGCTTGTCTCAGGGTTACACTGAAGCTTTCTTT

D gene: -
V gene: TRBV15
clone size: medium-sized
J gene: TRBJ1-1
CDR3 protein: CATSRDRGNTEAFF
CDR3 DNA: TGTGCCACCAGCAGAGACAGGGGAAACACTGAAGCTTTCTTT

D gene: TRBD2
V gene: TRBV29-1
clone size: -
J gene: TRBJ2-1
CDR3 protein: CSVAEAGANNEQFF
CDR3 DNA: TGCAGCGTCGCCGAGGCGGGAGCTAACAATGAGCAGTTCTTC

D gene: TRBD2
V gene: TRBV27
clone size: few
J gene: TRBJ2-7
CDR3 protein: CASSLEGTSGVDEQYF
CDR3 DNA: TGTGCCAGCAGTCTAGAGGGGACTAGCGGGGTCGACGAGCAGTACTTC

D gene: -
V gene: TRBV7-3
clone size: few
J gene: TRBJ1-6
CDR3 protein: CASGESYNSPLHF
CDR3 DNA: TGTGCCAGCGGTGAGTCCTATAATTCACCCCTCCACTTT

D gene: TRBD1
V gene: TRBV20-1
clone size: medium-sized
J gene: TRBJ1-6
CDR3 protein: CSARIIRQGAGSPLHF
CDR3 DNA: TGCAGTGCTAGAATAATACGCCAGGGGGCCGGTTCACCCCTCCACTTT

D gene: TRBD1
V gene: TRBV5-6
clone size: -
J gene: TRBJ1-2
CDR3 protein: CASSLAPQGPAYGYTF
CDR3 DNA: TGTGCCAGCAGCTTGGCCCCACAGGGGCCCGCTTATGGCTACACCTTC